The T cell receptor (beta chain) under discussion was sequenced for a study of glioma-infiltrating T cells. Amplification of TCR alpha and beta CDR3 regions from RNA used iRepertoire nested multiplex PCR. Each CDR3 protein gets one entry after TCRdb re-called the multiplex PCR reads with MiXCR. Among about 200,000 distinct CDR3 sequences listed, 25% to 35% were seen once. This CDR3 region has 12 residues. The V gene's germline CDR1 is MNHNS and CDR2 SASEGT. As concerns this clonotype: A much larger clone lies a single base off, so this may be a read error.

Sequenced: glioma tissue, nonneoplastic brain tissue, or PBMCs (not recorded which). The clonotype comes from a human donor with low-grade glioma or glioblastoma, undergoing nonglioma brain surgery, or in good health (not recorded which). This sequence joins TRBV6-1 and TRBJ2-2, with D hard to call. DNA of the CDR3: TGTGAGACCGGGCTTAACACCGGGGAGCTGTTTTTT. Its translation is CETGLNTGELFF.